The TCR beta chain under discussion was sequenced for a study of blood T cell repertoires in COVID-19. Study-level background: Samples came from the United States, Italy and Spain, spanning acute and convalescent COVID-19. From T cells, B-cell-depleted T cells, or PBMCs came the material, which was cDNA or gDNA.

Germline V gene sequence: CDR1 PRHDT, CDR2 FYEKMQ (reference sequence). Between the trimmed V and J ends, which lost 5 bases and 1 base, there was a span of 8 bases. The CDR3 sequence is 13 residues long. In the authors' methods: Amplified reference gene primers provided the basis for estimating nucleated cell counts. This table comes from immunoSEQ multiplex PCR, and its TCRdb copy is limited to in-frame clones, with some not included. V, J and clone size derive from that table, while D and trimming were established from the DNA sequence. The data contain approximately 200,000 clones, 80% to 90% of them seen just once; the ten biggest clones take up about 1.1%.

The gene calls are TRBV13 and TRBJ1-2, with D tentatively TRBD1 (5 bases). The sequenced material came from peripheral blood. The sequence was collected from a man younger than 40 with acute or convalescent COVID-19. The CDR3 region has the DNA TGTGCCAGCAGCCCTCAGGGTAACTATGGCTACACCTTC. Translation: CASSPQGNYGYTF.